The next 8 T cell receptor beta chains were all read from a single sample in a study of blood T cell repertoires in COVID-19. Profiled with immunoSEQ multiplex PCR; TCRdb holds only in-frame clones, not every one. The sample has approximately 240,000 clones, more than 75% seen once. Specimen: peripheral blood. Source of these receptors: a man over 45 who had recovered from COVID-19.

This chain connects TRBV28 to TRBJ1-6, with D hard to call. The CDR3 has 12 amino acids. CDR1 MDHEN and CDR2 SYDVKM come from the germline V gene. Trimming cost V 3 bases and J 7 bases, with 4 bases left between them. As DNA, the CDR3 is TGTGCCAGCAGTTTTCTCAATTCACCCCTCCACTTT. It translates to CASSFLNSPLHF.

This rearrangement joins TRBV5-1 to TRBJ2-5, with 8 bases identical to TRBD2. After removal of 4 bases from V and 3 bases from J, the junction contained 5 bases not matched to a gene. The germline V gene encodes CDR1 SGHRS and CDR2 YFSETQ. This CDR3 has 14 amino acids. CDR3 amino acids: CASSPGLVKETQYF. As DNA, the CDR3 is TGCGCCAGCAGCCCGGGACTAGTTAAAGAGACCCAGTACTTC.

The CDR3 region is CASRSDRVGNTIYF. CDR3 in DNA: TGTGCCAGCAGGAGTGACAGGGTTGGAAACACCATATATTTT. This chain connects TRBV4-2 to TRBJ1-3; 7 positions match TRBD1. This CDR3 spans 14 amino acids. Per germline, CDR1 LGHNA and CDR2 YNFKEQ. Losses at the gene ends were 6 bases for V and 3 bases for J; bases not matched to a gene: 5.

The chain combines TRBV2 with TRBJ2-7; 8 bases line up with TRBD1. The J segment lost 3 bases and the V segment lost 2 bases, leaving 12 bases of the junction unmatched. The CDR3 runs 17 residues. Germline CDR1 reads SNHLY; CDR2 reads FYNNEI. The CDR3 protein is CASSEQGAALSRYEQYF. The DNA of the CDR3 is TGTGCCAGCAGTGAACAGGGGGCGGCCCTATCCCGCTACGAGCAGTACTTC.

The CDR3, as DNA: TGTGCCAGCAGTGAGTACAGTGGGAATCAGCCCCAGCATTTT. Translation: CASSEYSGNQPQHF. The V gene is TRBV2, the J gene TRBJ1-5; D remains ambiguous. In germline, CDR1 is SNHLY, CDR2 FYNNEI. This CDR3 region has 14 residues. Trimming took off 3 bases at V and 4 bases at J, with 10 bases between the two ends.

The V gene is TRBV6-1, the J gene TRBJ1-4; no definite D call. The CDR3 covers 15 residues. The germline gives CDR1 MNHNS, CDR2 SASEGT. The V end lost 3 bases, the J end lost 14 bases, and 22 bases lay between the germline ends. CDR3 sequence: CASSEIEGKSVGLFF. As DNA, the CDR3 is TGTGCCAGCAGTGAGATCGAGGGTAAATCCGTAGGGCTGTTTTTT.

The CDR3 reads CASSRAQGDNQPQHF. The CDR3 nucleotides are TGTGCCAGCAGTAGGGCCCAAGGGGACAATCAGCCCCAGCATTTT. The chain links TRBV28 to TRBJ1-5; D perhaps matches TRBD1 (5 bases). Between the trimmed V and J ends, which lost 5 bases and 3 bases, there was a span of 14 bases. Germline V lookup: CDR1 MDHEN, CDR2 SYDVKM. The CDR3 length is 15 residues.

The chain employs TRBV7-8 and TRBJ2-2, with a possible D match to TRBD2 (5 bases). V gave up 0 bases and J gave up 5 bases, with 10 bases separating them. Germline loops: CDR1 SGHVS, CDR2 FQNEAQ. The CDR3 runs to 15 residues. In DNA form, the CDR3 reads TGTGCCAGCAGCTTAGCATTCCGGGGTACCGGGGAGCTGTTTTTT. Encoded protein: CASSLAFRGTGELFF.